This T cell receptor beta chain emerged from a study of graft-versus-host responses after intestinal transplantation. Study summary: Every recipient underwent anti-thymocyte globulin induction, then tacrolimus and steroids for roughly three years.

About this clone: The antigen is unknown.

The data were produced by immunoSEQ multiplex PCR, yet TCRdb's version contains in-frame clones alone and is incomplete. The table shows roughly 120,000 clones, with roughly 93% occurring only once. Regarding the study as a whole: The presence of high graft-versus-host to host-versus-graft clonal ratios in allografts characterized patients with graft-donor T cell macrochimerism. Early declines in HvG clones that occurred post-transplant were associated with peak circulating GvH clone levels. GvH clones occurred in recipient marrow; some first appeared in ileum or blood.

V gave up 1 base and J gave up 4 bases, with 10 bases separating them. The V gene's germline CDR1 is MGHRA and CDR2 YSYEKL. The CDR3 covers 14 residues. The receptor was isolated from a human donor who was the organ donor for an intestinal transplant. This chain links TRBV4-1 with TRBJ1-2; the D gene is possibly TRBD1 (6 bases). This material consisted of unstimulated CD8+ T cells sorted from spleen or lymph node cells, taken before transplant. The chain's CDR3 is CASSQVGQFYGYTF. The CDR3 DNA follows: TGCGCCAGCAGCCAAGTCGGACAGTTCTATGGCTACACCTTC.